Following are 12 T cell receptor beta chains from one sample sequenced in a study of beta chain features in type 1 diabetes. The entirety of the isolated RNA underwent reverse transcription, so expressed TCRB transcripts were sequenced. Generated by immunoSEQ multiplex PCR, the TCRdb table keeps only in-frame clones and is missing some. The data hold a few hundred thousand clones, with approximately 15% observed a single time. What was sequenced was naive CD4+ T cells from blood. These receptors all come from a woman between 18 and 30 years old in good health.

This clone was counted between two and nine times. The CDR3 nucleotides read TGTGCCAGCAGCAGGCCGGGTTCCGAGCAGTACTTC. Its translation: CASSRPGSEQYF. This chain connects TRBV5-6 to TRBJ2-7; no clear D gene. The germline gives CDR1 SGHDT, CDR2 YYEEEE. V was cut by 4 bases and J by 6 bases, with 11 bases left in between. The CDR3 sequence is 12 residues long.

The rearrangement uses TRBV7-9 and TRBJ1-1, with D possibly TRBD1 on 5 matching bases. This CDR3 comprises 17 residues. V dropped 5 bases and J dropped 5 bases, with 24 bases sitting between them. Germline V gene data show CDR1 as SEHNR and CDR2 as FQNEAQ (reference sequence). The CDR3 DNA reads as TGTGCCAGCAGCCACCTGGGCCAGGGAGGATGGGAAACTGAAGCTTTCTTT. Translation: CASSHLGQGGWETEAFF.

V usage is TRBV19 and J usage is TRBJ2-2, with D possibly matching TRBD1 (6 bases). The germline V gene has CDR1 LNHDA and CDR2 SQIVND (reference sequence). The CDR3 contains 17 residues. Trimming took off 2 bases at V and 4 bases at J, with 17 bases between the two ends. The CDR3 DNA follows: TGTGCCAGTAGTATAAGTAGTGTACAGGGTGGCACCGGGGAGCTGTTTTTT. Translated, it gives CASSISSVQGGTGELFF.

The chain links TRBV30 to TRBJ1-2; TRBD1 might be the D (5 bases). This CDR3 is 14 amino acids long. Per germline, CDR1 GTSNPN and CDR2 SVGIG (reference sequence). V lost 4 bases, J lost 4 bases, and 16 bases lay in between. CDR3: CAWISGGLLYGYTF. In DNA, the CDR3 is TGTGCCTGGATATCTGGGGGACTTCTCTATGGCTACACCTTC.

Only a few counts were recorded for this clone. The V and J genes are TRBV7-2 and TRBJ1-1, with TRBD1 matching over 7 bases. Losses at the gene ends were 11 bases for V and 6 bases for J; bases not matched to a gene: 9. The CDR3 has 12 residues. Looked up from germline, CDR1 is SGHTA and CDR2 is FQGNSA. CDR3 sequence (DNA): TGTGCCGACAGGGCTTTTTTCTCTGAAGCTTTCTTT. Protein: CADRAFFSEAFF.

This clone turned up a few times. The V call is TRBV5-1, the J call TRBJ1-2; 7 nucleotides align to TRBD1. The length of the CDR3 is 13 residues. The V and J ends lost 8 bases and 3 bases, in that order; junction bases with no gene match: 7. Germline assignment: CDR1 SGHRS and CDR2 YFSETQ. This CDR3 is CASRTGTDYGYTF. The CDR3 DNA follows: TGCGCCAGTAGGACAGGAACCGACTATGGCTACACCTTC.

V usage is TRBV9 and J usage is TRBJ1-3; D is unclear. The germline V gene encodes CDR1 SGDLS and CDR2 YYNGEE. This CDR3 comprises 15 residues. With 0 bases removed from V and 2 bases from J, the gap between germline ends came to 9 bases. Here the CDR3 DNA reads TGTGCCAGCAGCGTAGTGTGGGGAGCTGGAAACACCATATATTTT. It codes for CASSVVWGAGNTIYF.

This chain joins TRBV30 and TRBJ2-3, with D unclear. Deletions cut 2 bases from V and 2 bases from J, with 11 bases between. Germline V lookup: CDR1 GTSNPN, CDR2 SVGIG (reference sequence). The CDR3 loop spans 14 amino acids. For the CDR3, the DNA is TGTGCCTGGAGTACGAGCGAGGTCACAGATACGCAGTATTTT. Its translation: CAWSTSEVTDTQYF. Combining the CDR3 with reference TRBV30 and TRBJ2-3 gives the whole variable domain SQTIHQWPATLVQPVGSPLSLECTVEGTSNPNLYWYRQAAGRGLQLLFYSVGIGQISSEVPQNLSASRPQDRQFILSSKKLLLSDSGFYLCAWSTSEVTDTQYFGPGTRLTVL.

The chain is built from TRBV23-1 and TRBJ1-2; D uncertain. TRBV23-1 qualifies as an ORF whose function is uncertain. V lost 3 bases and J lost 4, with 6 bases in between. The CDR3 spans 12 residues. The CDR3: CASSHHSYGYTF. The CDR3 bases are TGCGCCAGCAGTCACCACAGCTATGGCTACACCTTC.

This clone was seen a handful of times. This chain connects TRBV7-3 to TRBJ2-3, with 9 bases identical to TRBD2. Unmatched junction bases numbered 7, after V lost 5 bases and J lost 1 base. CDR1 and CDR2 (germline): SGHTA, FQGTGA. The CDR3 contains 16 residues. CDR3 nucleotide sequence: TGTGCCAGCAGCGCCCAACGGACTAGCGGCACAGATACGCAGTATTTT. Amino acid sequence: CASSAQRTSGTDTQYF.

This clone appeared a few times. The rearrangement uses TRBV6-6 and TRBJ2-7, with TRBD2 matching over 11 bases. With 0 bases clipped from V and 4 bases from J, the junction kept 5 bases outside the gene matches. The germline V gene has CDR1 MNHNY and CDR2 SVGAGI (reference sequence). The CDR3 has 16 amino acids. CDR3 DNA sequence: TGTGCCAGCAGTTACTCGGCTAGCGGGAGGCAGTACGAGCAGTACTTC. Protein product: CASSYSASGRQYEQYF.

This clone was seen only a few times. The chain combines TRBV7-9 with TRBJ2-6; TRBD2 aligns across 7 bases. The CDR3 runs to 16 residues. Per the germline V gene, CDR1 is SEHNR and CDR2 is FQNEAQ (reference sequence). Germline trimming cut 0 bases from V and 2 bases from J; bases unmatched to any gene: 1. This CDR3 is CASSLARGTGANVLTF. The CDR3 region has the DNA TGTGCCAGCAGCTTAGCGCGGGGGACTGGGGCCAACGTCCTGACTTTC.